Each of the 28 T cell receptor beta chains below was sequenced from the same sample in a study of blood T cell repertoires in COVID-19. Measured with immunoSEQ multiplex PCR; TCRdb has only the in-frame clones, and not every one. The data show 110,000 to 150,000 clones, roughly four fifths seen once. The sequencing input was peripheral blood. The origin of the receptors is a human donor in a cohort sampled during active COVID-19.

The rearrangement links TRBV7-2 to TRBJ2-3, with TRBD1 matching over 9 bases. V gave up 8 bases and J gave up 5 bases; unmatched junction bases: 5. The germline CDR1 and CDR2 sequences are SGHTA and FQGNSA. The CDR3 totals 13 residues. The CDR3 is CASQGQGIDTQYF. Here the CDR3 DNA reads TGTGCCAGCCAGGGACAGGGCATAGATACGCAGTATTTT.

The V and J genes are TRBV12-3 or TRBV12-4 and TRBJ2-3; D unclear. The CDR3 is 13 residues long. Deletions cut 3 bases from V and 2 bases from J, with 6 bases between. CDR3 in amino acids: CASSFGYTDTQYF. The CDR3 region has the DNA TGTGCCAGCAGTTTCGGGTACACAGATACGCAGTATTTT.

Only a few counts were recorded for this clone. The chain couples TRBV7-3 to TRBJ1-2; no firm D call. V was pared by 3 bases and J by 2 bases, with 7 bases between. The CDR3 has 13 amino acids. Germline V gene data show CDR1 as SGHTA and CDR2 as FQGTGA. DNA for the CDR3: TGTGCCAGCAGCTTGGGAGGGAACTATGGCTACACCTTC. This gives the protein CASSLGGNYGYTF.

This clone was seen just once. The chain combines TRBV7-3 with TRBJ2-3; 9 bases align to TRBD2. From germline, CDR1 is SGHTA and CDR2 FQGTGA. The CDR3 has 15 residues. The V and J ends lost 4 bases and 3 bases, in that order; junction bases with no gene match: 5. CDR3 protein: CASSSAGGSTDTQYF. CDR3 bases: TGTGCCAGCAGCTCAGCGGGGGGTTCGACAGATACGCAGTATTTT.

The chain recombines TRBV5-4 with TRBJ2-2; 10 positions match TRBD2. The CDR3 runs 14 residues. V shed 9 bases, J shed 4 bases, and the junction held 6 bases outside the gene matches. Germline V gene data show CDR1 as SGHNT and CDR2 as YYREEE (reference sequence). DNA for the CDR3: TGTGCCACCAAGCGGGGGGGCGGCACCGGGGAGCTGTTTTTT. Translation: CATKRGGGTGELFF.

V and J are TRBV6-5 and TRBJ1-1; 7 bases map to TRBD1. The germline gives CDR1 MNHEY, CDR2 SVGAGI. The CDR3 contains 13 residues. Trimming cost V 3 bases and J 8 bases; bases outside gene matches: 6. For the CDR3, the DNA is TGTGCCAGCAGTTATTCGGGACAGCCAGAAGCTTTCTTT. Its protein is CASSYSGQPEAFF.

The chain employs TRBV5-4 and TRBJ1-1; D is uncertain. The V end was cut by 4 bases, the J end by 0 bases, with 25 bases between. This CDR3 has 19 amino acids. Germline V gene sequence: CDR1 SGHNT, CDR2 YYREEE (reference sequence). CDR3 in amino acids: CASSRGTVEGLMMNTEAFF. The CDR3 DNA reads TGTGCCAGCAGCCGGGGTACAGTTGAAGGCCTGATGATGAACACTGAAGCTTTCTTT.

The chain carries TRBV7-2 and TRBJ1-1, with D perhaps TRBD1 (6 bases). Trimming removed 4 bases from V and 1 base from J, with 10 bases in between. Germline CDR1 reads SGHTA; CDR2 reads FQGNSA. This CDR3 has 14 amino acids. CDR3 in amino acids: CASSSEGGNTEAFF. For the CDR3, the DNA is TGTGCCAGCAGCTCTGAAGGGGGGAACACTGAAGCTTTCTTT.

The V call is TRBV7-2, the J call TRBJ1-1; D is unresolved. This CDR3 contains 13 residues. CDR1 and CDR2 (germline): SGHTA, FQGNSA. The V gene lost 5 bases and the J gene lost 3 bases, with 10 bases spanning the gap. The DNA of the CDR3 is TGTGCCAGCAGCCAGGTGGCCTACACTGAAGCTTTCTTT. This codes for CASSQVAYTEAFF.

This clone was recorded once. V gene TRBV19 combines with J gene TRBJ1-5; 8 bases line up with TRBD1. The germline gives CDR1 LNHDA, CDR2 SQIVND (reference sequence). The CDR3 runs to 15 residues. The J segment lost 4 bases and the V segment lost 5 bases, leaving 7 bases of the junction unmatched. The CDR3 protein is CASSQAGGDNQPQHF. Here the CDR3 DNA reads TGTGCCAGTAGTCAGGCAGGGGGCGATAATCAGCCCCAGCATTTT.

This chain uses TRBV7-9 with TRBJ2-6, with 9 nucleotides matching TRBD1. Trimming at V came to 5 bases and at J to 1 base, leaving 12 bases not matched to a gene. CDR3 length: 19 amino acids. Germline CDR1 is SEHNR and CDR2 is FQNEAQ (reference sequence). CDR3 coding DNA: TGTGCCAGCAGCCCCCGACAGGGGGGGAGTAGATCTGGGGCCAACGTCCTGACTTTC. It yields the protein CASSPRQGGSRSGANVLTF.

The CDR3 nucleotides read TGTGCCAGCAGCTTTGGGGGCTCGGCAGATACGCAGTATTTT. This codes for CASSFGGSADTQYF. The chain recombines TRBV5-6 with TRBJ2-3; the D gene is possibly TRBD1 (6 bases). In germline, CDR1 is SGHDT, CDR2 YYEEEE. This CDR3 is built from 14 residues. V lost 2 bases, J lost 4 bases, and 11 bases lay in between.

This chain connects TRBV7-9 to TRBJ2-2, with D possibly TRBD2 on 6 matching bases. V dropped 8 bases and J dropped 0 bases, with 13 bases sitting between them. Germline V gene sequence: CDR1 SEHNR, CDR2 FQNEAQ (reference sequence). The CDR3 length is 15 residues. CDR3 in DNA: TGTGCCAGCTGGAGGGGCACAACGAACACCGGGGAGCTGTTTTTT. Its translation: CASWRGTTNTGELFF.

The genes are TRBV5-4 and TRBJ1-1, with 8 positions matching TRBD1. This CDR3 is 15 amino acids long. Germline V CDR1 and CDR2: SGHNT, YYREEE (reference sequence). Trimming took 4 bases from V and 11 from J; bases not matched to a gene: 16. CDR3 residues: CASSVGDRQQKVAFF. The CDR3 nucleotides read TGTGCCAGCAGCGTGGGGGACAGGCAACAAAAGGTGGCTTTCTTT.

V and J are TRBV3-1 (or the pseudogene TRBV3-2) and TRBJ2-4; 11 bases map to TRBD1. V lost 1 base, J lost 3 bases, and 11 bases stayed unmatched. The germline gives CDR1 LGHDT, CDR2 YNNKEL (reference sequence). CDR3 length: 19 residues. The CDR3 spells CASSQGGQGVVFGKNIQYF. The CDR3, as DNA: TGTGCCAGCAGCCAAGGGGGACAGGGGGTGGTGTTCGGCAAAAACATTCAGTACTTC.

The chain has TRBV9 and TRBJ2-1; maybe TRBD1 (6 bases). V was cut by 3 bases and J by 5 bases, with 9 bases left in between. Germline loops: CDR1 SGDLS, CDR2 YYNGEE. The CDR3 is 13 amino acids. The CDR3 DNA is TGTGCCAGCAGCGGCAGGGGAAACAATGAGCAGTTCTTC. It yields the protein CASSGRGNNEQFF.

The chain carries TRBV19 and TRBJ2-2, with D perhaps TRBD2 (7 bases). CDR3 length equals 16 residues. V was pared by 6 bases and J by 2 bases, with 16 bases between. CDR1 is LNHDA, CDR2 SQIVND, per germline (reference sequence). DNA for the CDR3: TGTGCCAGTAGACTTAGGGGGGGTTCAAACACCGGGGAGCTGTTTTTT. As protein: CASRLRGGSNTGELFF.

J is TRBJ2-2 and V is TRBV25-1, with 9 positions matching TRBD1. The CDR3 totals 15 residues. V lost 6 bases, J lost 6 bases, and 8 bases stayed unmatched. Germline CDR1 and CDR2: MGHDK and SYGVNS. DNA of the CDR3: TGTGCCAGCAGATGGGGACAGGGCATCGCCGGGGAGCTGTTTTTT. Protein: CASRWGQGIAGELFF.

V gene TRBV5-1 combines with J gene TRBJ1-1, with D perhaps matching TRBD1 (6 bases). V lost 3 bases, J lost 2 bases, and 14 bases lay in between. Germline V gene data show CDR1 as SGHRS and CDR2 as YFSETQ. The CDR3 runs to 15 residues. CDR3: CASSSTGTKNTEAFF. CDR3 in DNA: TGCGCCAGCAGCTCTACAGGGACTAAAAACACTGAAGCTTTCTTT.

This clone occurred once. J is TRBJ2-7 and V is TRBV4-2; no clear D. This CDR3 spans 14 amino acids. From germline, CDR1 is LGHNA and CDR2 YNFKEQ. V dropped 0 bases and J dropped 2 bases, with 8 bases sitting between them. CDR3 DNA: TGTGCCAGCAGCCAAGACGTGGGCCCCTACGAGCAGTACTTC. This codes for CASSQDVGPYEQYF.

The chain carries TRBV7-9 and TRBJ1-4; D is possibly TRBD1 (5 bases). V lost 5 bases, J lost 3 bases, and 10 bases lay in between. This CDR3 comprises 14 residues. Germline loops: CDR1 SEHNR, CDR2 FQNEAQ (reference sequence). The CDR3 protein is CASSRRGPNEKLFF. The DNA of the CDR3 is TGTGCCAGCAGCCGGAGGGGACCTAATGAAAAACTGTTTTTT.

The rearrangement joins TRBV7-9 to TRBJ1-4; unclear D gene. CDR1 is SEHNR and CDR2 is FQNEAQ in the germline V gene (reference sequence). The CDR3 loop spans 15 amino acids. Deletions cut 1 base from V and 4 bases from J, with 10 bases between. Here the CDR3 DNA reads TGTGCCAGCAGCTTAGGGGCAGGCATTAATGAAAAACTGTTTTTT. Residues: CASSLGAGINEKLFF.

The chain couples TRBV7-2 to TRBJ2-1; TRBD2 matches 10 bases. V dropped 3 bases and J dropped 5; count of bases not matched to a gene: 10. The germline CDR1 and CDR2 sequences are SGHTA and FQGNSA. This CDR3 contains 17 residues. CDR3 amino acids: CASSFFTSGVINNEQFF. The CDR3 DNA reads TGTGCCAGCAGCTTCTTCACTAGCGGGGTGATAAACAATGAGCAGTTCTTC.

The chain recombines TRBV6-5 with TRBJ1-4, with TRBD1 identical over 7 bases. The CDR3 loop spans 16 amino acids. Unmatched junction bases numbered 5, after V lost 4 bases and J lost 0 bases. CDR1 MNHEY and CDR2 SVGAGI come from the germline V gene. CDR3 sequence reads: CASSLSGTATNEKLFF. CDR3 bases: TGTGCCAGCAGTTTATCCGGGACAGCAACTAATGAAAAACTGTTTTTT.

J is TRBJ2-4 and V is TRBV5-6; 12 positions match TRBD2. This CDR3 has 17 residues. With 0 bases clipped from V and 3 bases from J, the junction kept 4 bases outside the gene matches. CDR1 is SGHDT, CDR2 YYEEEE, per germline. CDR3 nucleotide sequence: TGTGCCAGCAGCTTGGCTAGCGGGGGGGCTGGCAAAAACATTCAGTACTTC. This codes for CASSLASGGAGKNIQYF.

CDR3 sequence reads: CASSQAADETYEQYF. The CDR3 region has the DNA TGTGCCAGCAGCCAAGCGGCGGATGAGACCTACGAGCAGTACTTC. The chain combines TRBV4-2 with TRBJ2-7; D remains ambiguous. There are 15 residues in the CDR3. The germline CDR1 and CDR2 sequences are LGHNA and YNFKEQ. V was cut by 1 base and J by 2 bases, with 12 bases left in between.

This clone was counted ten times or more. At one end, the junction sequence differs from germline, possibly due to a read error. The chain combines TRBV6-6 with TRBJ1-3; D unclear. The CDR3 is made up of 11 amino acids. CDR1 is MNHNY, CDR2 SVGAGI, per germline (reference sequence). The CDR3 bases are TGCGGGTACGGCTCTGGAAACACCATATATTTT. Its translation: CGYGSGNTIYF.

The chain joins TRBV9 to TRBJ1-3, with D perhaps TRBD1 (6 bases). Germline CDR1 is SGDLS and CDR2 is YYNGEE. The CDR3 is 18 amino acids. Trimming took off 0 bases at V and 2 bases at J, with 18 bases between the two ends. CDR3 residues: CASSVEAFRGGAGNTIYF. The DNA of the CDR3 is TGTGCCAGCAGCGTAGAAGCATTTAGGGGGGGCGCTGGAAACACCATATATTTT.